This T cell receptor beta chain stems from a study of shared clonotypes between healthy human individuals. The CDR3 consists of 14 residues. The V gene lost 5 bases and the J gene lost 0 bases, with 7 bases spanning the gap. The germline gives CDR1 SGHTA, CDR2 FQGNSA. Assay used: immunoSEQ multiplex PCR; TCRdb lists only in-frame clones, some missing. The data contain about 95,000 clones, around 67% of them singletons. This clonotype was obtained from a man aged 25-40 years in good health. The material sequenced was memory CD8+ T cells sorted from blood. Specified subset: CD45RO+ cells pooled with CCR7-negative TemRA cells. This sequence joins TRBV7-2 and TRBJ2-2; D perhaps matches TRBD2 (5 bases). CDR3 residues: CASSELANTGELFF. Written as DNA, the CDR3 is TGTGCCAGCAGCGAACTAGCGAACACCGGGGAGCTGTTTTTT.